The 25 T cell receptor beta chains in this list originate from one sample, sequenced in a study of response to subunit inactivated influenza vaccine. TCRdb re-derived calls from the RT-PCR reads in MiXCR, one entry per CDR3 protein. The table records about 650,000 distinct CDR3 sequences, approximately 14% of them present only once. The sequencing here drew on PBMCs from blood, taken 14 days before vaccination. Receptor source: a man aged 50-60 years who received an inactivated influenza vaccine.

This clonotype showed up just a few times. This chain joins TRBV6-2 or TRBV6-3 and TRBJ2-1; D is uncertain. V was cut by 6 bases and J by 0 bases, with 12 bases left in between. The CDR3 is made up of 15 amino acids. CDR1 and CDR2 from the germline V gene are MNHEY and SVGEGT. The CDR3: CASSVLGSSYNEQFF. The CDR3 bases are TGTGCCAGCAGCGTCCTCGGAAGCTCCTACAATGAGCAGTTCTTC.

The chain carries TRBV14 and TRBJ2-1; possible D gene TRBD2, 6 bases. The CDR3 consists of 13 residues. The germline gives CDR1 SGHDN, CDR2 FVKESK. The ends were cut back, 3 bases at V and 6 bases at J, with 9 bases in the middle. CDR3 nucleotides: TGTGCCAGCAGCCATACCGGGGGCAATGAGCAGTTCTTC. Amino acid sequence: CASSHTGGNEQFF.

This clonotype has only a few counts. V and J are TRBV20-1 and TRBJ2-7; a possible D gene is TRBD2 (6 bases). The V end lost 0 bases, the J end lost 3 bases, and 12 bases lay between the germline ends. The CDR3 consists of 14 residues. The germline gives CDR1 DFQATT, CDR2 SNEGSKA (reference sequence). The CDR3: CSARDLRRDYEQYF. The CDR3 nucleotides read TGCAGTGCTAGAGATCTCCGGCGGGACTACGAGCAGTACTTC.

This clonotype was counted between two and nine times. This sequence joins TRBV4-1 and TRBJ1-6; D may be TRBD1 (5 bases). Trimming shortened V by 0 bases and J by 7 bases, and 10 bases separated the two germline ends. The CDR3 has 15 amino acids. Per the germline V gene, CDR1 is MGHRA and CDR2 is YSYEKL. CDR3 nucleotides: TGCGCCAGCAGCCAAGAACAGACAGTGAATTCACCCCTCCACTTT. Protein: CASSQEQTVNSPLHF.

This clonotype is a singleton in its sample. The chain employs TRBV27 and TRBJ2-2; 8 nucleotides agree with TRBD1. This CDR3 is built from 16 residues. V lost 5 bases to trimming and J lost 5 bases; unmatched junction nucleotides: 10. Germline V gives CDR1 MNHEY, CDR2 SMNVEV (reference sequence). This chain's CDR3 is CASSAGTGWATGELFF. The CDR3, as DNA: TGTGCCAGCAGTGCAGGGACAGGATGGGCAACCGGGGAGCTGTTTTTT.

This chain connects TRBV12-5 to TRBJ1-1, with TRBD1 identical over 9 bases. With V trimmed by 8 bases and J by 4 bases, 8 bases remained unmatched. The CDR3 has 14 amino acids. Germline CDR1 is LGHNT and CDR2 is FRNRAP. The DNA for the CDR3 is TGTGCTAGTCGAGTCGGGACAGGGTTCACTGAAGCTTTCTTT. This codes for CASRVGTGFTEAFF. The full variable domain, completed using reference TRBV12-5 and TRBJ1-1, is DARVTQTPRHKVTEMGQEVTMRCQPILGHNTVFWYRQTMMQGLELLAYFRNRAPLDDSGMPKDRFSAEMPDATLATLKIQPSEPRDSAVYFCASRVGTGFTEAFFGQGTRLTVV.

A few counts support this clonotype. The chain uses TRBV24-1 and TRBJ2-2, with 7 bases that match TRBD1. CDR3 size: 13 residues. The V segment lost 8 bases and the J segment 5 bases; nucleotides outside the gene matches: 4. Germline lookup yields CDR1 KGHDR and CDR2 SFDVKD. The CDR3 DNA sequence: TGTGCCACCAACAGGGGAGAAACCGGGGAGCTGTTTTTT. It is translated as CATNRGETGELFF.

This clonotype was observed a few times. In nucleotides, the CDR3 is TGCAGCGTGGCCTTAAAGACACAGGGCTCGAATGAGCAGTTCTTC. Encoded protein: CSVALKTQGSNEQFF. V gene TRBV29-1 combines with J gene TRBJ2-1; TRBD1 might be the D (6 bases). Germline values: CDR1 SQVTM, CDR2 ANQGSEA. This CDR3 comprises 15 residues. Trimming took off 6 bases at V and 7 bases at J, with 22 bases between the two ends.

This sequence joins TRBV7-9 and TRBJ1-6, with D possibly being TRBD1 (5 bases). In germline, CDR1 is SEHNR, CDR2 FQNEAQ (reference sequence). V was shortened by 5 bases and J by 5 bases, with 13 bases between the two germline ends. There are 15 residues in the CDR3. The CDR3 nucleotides read TGTGCCAGCAGCCTCGGGACCACTGATAATTCACCCCTCCACTTT. Translation: CASSLGTTDNSPLHF. Variable domain in full (rest from reference TRBV7-9 and TRBJ1-6): DTGVSQNPRHKITKRGQNVTFRCDPISEHNRLYWYRQTLGQGPEFLTYFQNEAQLEKSRLLSDRFSAERPKGSFSTLEIQRTEQGDSAMYLCASSLGTTDNSPLHFGNGTRLTVT.

CDR3 protein: CSATLPSYEQYF. CDR3 sequence (DNA): TGCAGTGCTACTCTACCCTCCTACGAGCAGTACTTC. This chain connects TRBV20-1 to TRBJ2-7; the D is unclear. The germline V gene has CDR1 DFQATT and CDR2 SNEGSKA (reference sequence). V was shortened by 4 bases and J by 0 bases, with 7 bases between the two germline ends. The CDR3 is 12 amino acids.

The chain has TRBV19 and TRBJ2-1, with D perhaps matching TRBD2 (6 bases). The CDR3 length is 18 residues. The V and J ends lost 5 bases and 1 base respectively, with 21 bases between them. Germline CDR1 is LNHDA and CDR2 is SQIVND (reference sequence). The chain's CDR3 is CASSPGGSGGGSYNEQFF. The CDR3 coding sequence is TGTGCCAGTAGTCCCGGGGGTAGCGGAGGAGGTTCCTACAATGAGCAGTTCTTC.

This rearrangement joins TRBV20-1 to TRBJ2-1, with D unresolved. CDR3 length: 13 amino acids. The V and J ends lost 1 base and 7 bases respectively, with 11 bases between them. Germline V gene data show CDR1 as DFQATT and CDR2 as SNEGSKA (reference sequence). The CDR3 loop is CSARAPASNEQFF. The CDR3 bases are TGCAGTGCTAGAGCTCCGGCCTCGAATGAGCAGTTCTTC.

The rearrangement links TRBV3-1 to TRBJ2-7; D perhaps matches TRBD2 (5 bases). The CDR3 length is 15 residues. V lost 3 bases to trimming and J lost 0 bases, with 12 bases between them. Per the germline V gene, CDR1 is LGHDT and CDR2 is YNNKEL (reference sequence). The CDR3 is CASSQGRLLSYEQYF. In nucleotides, the CDR3 is TGTGCCAGCAGCCAGGGGAGACTTCTCTCCTACGAGCAGTACTTC.

This clonotype was picked up a small number of times. V is TRBV7-9 and J is TRBJ2-7; a possible D gene is TRBD2 (6 bases). V was shortened by 1 base and J by 6 bases, with 16 bases between the two germline ends. CDR3 length equals 15 residues. The germline V gene encodes CDR1 SEHNR and CDR2 FQNEAQ (reference sequence). Here the CDR3 reads CASSLGLDGGSEQYF. DNA of the CDR3: TGTGCCAGCAGCTTAGGTTTGGACGGGGGTAGCGAGCAGTACTTC.

In this sample, this clonotype turned up many times. The J gene is TRBJ2-3, the V gene TRBV4-1; D is unclear. The CDR3 loop spans 14 amino acids. Trimming pared 3 bases from V and 4 bases from J, leaving 11 bases between. Germline-derived CDR1 and CDR2 are MGHRA and YSYEKL. The CDR3 nucleotides are TGCGCCAGCAGCCAGGCAATACCCCCAGATACGCAGTATTTT. Encoded protein: CASSQAIPPDTQYF.

This clonotype has only a few counts. The chain joins TRBV4-3 to TRBJ1-1, with TRBD1 identical over 7 bases. With 0 bases clipped from V and 7 bases from J, the junction kept 8 bases outside the gene matches. The CDR3 totals 15 residues. Per the germline V gene, CDR1 is LGHNA and CDR2 is YSLEER. The CDR3 sequence is CASSQEATGFSEAFF. The CDR3 DNA reads as TGCGCCAGCAGCCAAGAGGCGACAGGGTTTAGTGAAGCTTTCTTT.

This clonotype appeared a few times. For the CDR3, the DNA is TGTGCCAGCAGTTTAAGGGCCCCCGGCGGGGAGCTGTTTTTT. Protein sequence: CASSLRAPGGELFF. The chain joins TRBV12-3 or TRBV12-4 to TRBJ2-2; unclear D gene. The V end lost 2 bases, the J end lost 7 bases, and 11 bases lay between the germline ends. CDR3 length: 14 amino acids.

This clonotype came up many times. The V and J genes are TRBV11-2 and TRBJ2-1; 8 bases align to TRBD2. V shed 1 base and J 6 bases; nucleotides not matched to a gene: 5. Germline values: CDR1 SGHAT, CDR2 FQNNGV. The CDR3 is 15 amino acids. CDR3 amino acids: CASSLGSGRVNEQFF. The DNA for the CDR3 is TGTGCCAGCAGCTTAGGTTCCGGGAGGGTCAATGAGCAGTTCTTC.

This clonotype was seen a handful of times. V and J are TRBV7-6 and TRBJ1-1; D might be TRBD1 (5 bases). The V end was cut by 5 bases, the J end by 1 base, with 17 bases between. Germline V gives CDR1 SGHVS, CDR2 FNYEAQ. This CDR3 has 16 amino acids. CDR3 in DNA: TGTGCCAGCAGCCTACAATCAGGGCTATCGAACACTGAAGCTTTCTTT. Encoded protein: CASSLQSGLSNTEAFF.

V usage is TRBV4-2 and J usage is TRBJ2-5, with D tentatively TRBD2 (6 bases). Germline V gene sequence: CDR1 LGHNA, CDR2 YNFKEQ. This CDR3 region has 16 residues. V dropped 0 bases and J dropped 2 bases, with 13 bases sitting between them. This CDR3 reads CASSQDRAGPQETQYF. The DNA for the CDR3 is TGTGCCAGCAGCCAAGATAGGGCGGGGCCACAAGAGACCCAGTACTTC.

This clonotype has more than one count but fewer than ten. The V and J genes are TRBV7-2 and TRBJ2-3; possible D gene TRBD2, 5 bases. CDR1 and CDR2 (germline): SGHTA, FQGNSA. The V and J ends lost 5 bases and 1 base respectively, with 13 bases between them. The CDR3 contains 15 residues. The CDR3 coding sequence is TGTGCCAGCAGCAGAGACGTTAGCGGCACAGATACGCAGTATTTT. Translating gives CASSRDVSGTDTQYF.

The chain combines TRBV9 with TRBJ2-7, with 8 bases matching TRBD1. Germline loops: CDR1 SGDLS, CDR2 YYNGEE. With 3 bases clipped from V and 5 bases from J, the junction kept 4 bases outside the gene matches. This CDR3 region has 13 residues. CDR3 bases: TGTGCCAGCAGCGGGACAGGGAAAAACGAGCAGTACTTC. Its protein is CASSGTGKNEQYF.

The genes are TRBV25-1 and TRBJ2-2; unclear D gene. Germline assignment: CDR1 MGHDK and CDR2 SYGVNS. This CDR3 comprises 14 residues. Trimming removed 7 bases at V and 0 bases at J, with 9 bases between. The CDR3 bases are TGTGCCAGCACCACCGGGCCGAACACCGGGGAGCTGTTTTTT. It is translated as CASTTGPNTGELFF.

This clonotype was picked up many times. The chain combines TRBV29-1 with TRBJ1-2, with 8 nucleotides matching TRBD1. V dropped 6 bases and J dropped 1; count of bases not matched to a gene: 7. The CDR3 runs 14 residues. Germline-derived CDR1 and CDR2 are SQVTM and ANQGSEA. This CDR3 is CSVGGQAVNYGYTF. CDR3 sequence (DNA): TGCAGCGTGGGGGGACAGGCCGTTAACTATGGCTACACCTTC.

This chain links TRBV11-2 with TRBJ2-5, with D unclear. Germline lookup yields CDR1 SGHAT and CDR2 FQNNGV. The CDR3 contains 16 residues. Deletions cut 1 base from V and 2 bases from J, with 14 bases between. The CDR3 sequence is CASSLGGHPGQETQYF. Here the CDR3 DNA reads TGTGCCAGCAGCTTAGGGGGTCATCCAGGTCAAGAGACCCAGTACTTC.